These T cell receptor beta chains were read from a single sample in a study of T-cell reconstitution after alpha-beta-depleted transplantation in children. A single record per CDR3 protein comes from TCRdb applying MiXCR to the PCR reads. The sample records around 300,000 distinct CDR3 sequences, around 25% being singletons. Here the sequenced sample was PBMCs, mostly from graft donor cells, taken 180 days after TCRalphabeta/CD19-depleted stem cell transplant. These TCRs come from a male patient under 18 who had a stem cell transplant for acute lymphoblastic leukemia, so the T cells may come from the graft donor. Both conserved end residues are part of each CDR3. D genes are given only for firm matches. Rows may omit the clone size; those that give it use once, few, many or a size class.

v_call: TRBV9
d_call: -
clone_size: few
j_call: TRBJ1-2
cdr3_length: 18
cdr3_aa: CASSSPVSYQKQGYGYTF
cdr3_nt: TGTGCCAGCAGCTCCCCTGTTTCATACCAAAAACAGGGATATGGCTACACCTTC

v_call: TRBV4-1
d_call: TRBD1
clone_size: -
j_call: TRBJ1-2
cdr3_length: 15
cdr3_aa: CASSQRGDRVYGYTF
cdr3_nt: TGCGCCAGCAGCCAAAGGGGTGACAGGGTCTATGGCTACACCTTC

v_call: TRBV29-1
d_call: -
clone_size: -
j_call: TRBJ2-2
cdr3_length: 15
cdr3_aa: CSVDRLGANTGELFF
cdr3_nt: TGCAGCGTTGATCGGTTAGGCGCGAACACCGGGGAGCTGTTTTTT

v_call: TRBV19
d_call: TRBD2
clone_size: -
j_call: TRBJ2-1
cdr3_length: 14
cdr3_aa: CASSIIREGFEQFF
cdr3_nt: TGTGCCAGTAGTATAATCCGGGAGGGCTTCGAGCAGTTCTTC

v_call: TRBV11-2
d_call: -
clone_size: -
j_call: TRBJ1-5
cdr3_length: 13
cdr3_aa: CASSQRPNQPQHF
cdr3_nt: TGTGCCAGCAGCCAAAGACCGAATCAGCCCCAGCATTTT

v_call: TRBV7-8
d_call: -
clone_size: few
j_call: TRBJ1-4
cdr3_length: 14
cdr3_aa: CASSLAPVYEKLFF
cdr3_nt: TGTGCCAGCAGCTTAGCGCCGGTCTATGAAAAACTGTTTTTT

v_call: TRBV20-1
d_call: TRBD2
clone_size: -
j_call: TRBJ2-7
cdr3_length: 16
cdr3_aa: CSARATWTSGKREVYF
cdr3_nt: TGCAGTGCTAGAGCTACATGGACTAGCGGGAAGCGGGAAGTCTACTTC

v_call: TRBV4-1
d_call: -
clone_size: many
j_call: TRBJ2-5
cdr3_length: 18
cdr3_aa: CASSQASGSALPQETQYF
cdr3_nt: TGCGCCAGCAGCCAAGCGTCGGGGAGTGCCCTCCCCCAAGAGACCCAGTACTTC

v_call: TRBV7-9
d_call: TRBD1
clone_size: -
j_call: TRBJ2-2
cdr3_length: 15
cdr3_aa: CASSHRQGTTGELFF
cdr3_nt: TGTGCCAGCAGCCACCGACAGGGGACCACCGGGGAGCTGTTTTTT

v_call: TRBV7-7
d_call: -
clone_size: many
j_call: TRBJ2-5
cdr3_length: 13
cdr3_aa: CASSRQDQETQYF
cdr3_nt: TGTGCCAGCAGCCGACAGGACCAAGAGACCCAGTACTTC

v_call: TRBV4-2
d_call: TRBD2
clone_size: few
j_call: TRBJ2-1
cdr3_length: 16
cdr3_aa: CASSQPGTSGHNEQFF
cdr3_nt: TGTGCCAGCAGCCAACCCGGGACTAGCGGACACAATGAGCAGTTCTTC

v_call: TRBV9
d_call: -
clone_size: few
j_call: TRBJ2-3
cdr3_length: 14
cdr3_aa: CASSVLGFSDTQYF
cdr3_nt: TGTGCCAGCAGCGTACTGGGTTTTTCAGATACGCAGTATTTT

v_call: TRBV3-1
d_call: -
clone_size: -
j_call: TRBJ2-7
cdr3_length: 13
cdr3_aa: CASSHRDSYEQYF
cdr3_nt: TGTGCCAGCAGCCATCGGGATTCCTACGAGCAGTACTTC

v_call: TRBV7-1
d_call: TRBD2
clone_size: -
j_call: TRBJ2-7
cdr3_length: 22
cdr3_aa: CASSSYQGTSGLLGLNSYEQYF
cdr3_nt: TGTGCCAGCAGCTCCTATCAAGGGACTAGCGGCCTTCTGGGGCTAAACTCCTACGAGCAGTACTTC

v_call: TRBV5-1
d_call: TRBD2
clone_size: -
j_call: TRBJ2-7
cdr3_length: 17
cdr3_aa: CASSSPLAGGISYEQYF
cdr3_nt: TGCGCCAGCAGCTCGCCTTTAGCGGGAGGGATTTCCTACGAGCAGTACTTC

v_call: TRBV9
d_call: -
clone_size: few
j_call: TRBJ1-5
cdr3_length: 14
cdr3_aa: CASSVGAGEKPQHF
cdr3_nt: TGTGCCAGCAGCGTAGGGGCAGGGGAAAAGCCCCAGCATTTT

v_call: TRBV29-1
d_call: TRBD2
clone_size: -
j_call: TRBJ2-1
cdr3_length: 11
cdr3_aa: CSASGGDEQFF
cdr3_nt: TGCAGCGCCTCGGGGGGAGATGAGCAGTTCTTC

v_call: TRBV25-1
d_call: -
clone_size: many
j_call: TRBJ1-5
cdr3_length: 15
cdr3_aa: CASRGTGTWDQPQHF
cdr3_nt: TGTGCCAGCAGAGGGACCGGGACTTGGGATCAGCCCCAGCATTTT

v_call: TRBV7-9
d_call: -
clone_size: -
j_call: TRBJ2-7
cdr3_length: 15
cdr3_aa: CASSLLRGASCEQYF
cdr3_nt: TGTGCCAGCAGCCTTCTCCGGGGGGCCTCCTGCGAGCAGTACTTC

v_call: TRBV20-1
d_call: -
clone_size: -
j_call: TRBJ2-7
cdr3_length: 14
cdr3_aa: CSAFDSGGVYEQYF
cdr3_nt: TGCAGTGCTTTTGACAGCGGAGGGGTCTACGAGCAGTACTTC

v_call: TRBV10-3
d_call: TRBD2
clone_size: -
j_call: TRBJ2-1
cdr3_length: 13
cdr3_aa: CAGASGSAYEQFF
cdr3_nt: TGTGCCGGGGCTAGCGGGAGTGCGTATGAGCAGTTCTTC

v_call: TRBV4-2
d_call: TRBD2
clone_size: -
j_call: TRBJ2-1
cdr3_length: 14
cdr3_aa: CASSKAGGPNEQFF
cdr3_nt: TGTGCCAGCAGCAAGGCGGGAGGGCCGAATGAGCAGTTCTTC

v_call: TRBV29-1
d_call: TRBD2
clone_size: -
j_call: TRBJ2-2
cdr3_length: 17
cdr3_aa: CSVEDRGASGWTGELFF
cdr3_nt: TGCAGCGTTGAAGATCGGGGTGCTAGCGGTTGGACCGGGGAGCTGTTTTTT

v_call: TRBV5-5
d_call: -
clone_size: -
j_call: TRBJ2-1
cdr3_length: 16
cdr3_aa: CASSLVGSGTYNEQFF
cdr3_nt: TGTGCCAGCAGCTTGGTGGGTAGCGGCACCTACAATGAGCAGTTCTTC

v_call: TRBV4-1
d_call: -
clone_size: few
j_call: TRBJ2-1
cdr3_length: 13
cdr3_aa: CASSGTYYNEQFF
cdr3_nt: TGCGCCAGCAGCGGGACCTACTACAATGAGCAGTTCTTC

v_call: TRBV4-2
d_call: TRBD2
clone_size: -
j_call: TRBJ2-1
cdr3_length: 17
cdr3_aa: CASSQILGLAPNNEQFF
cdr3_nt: TGTGCCAGCAGCCAAATCCTCGGACTAGCGCCTAACAATGAGCAGTTCTTC

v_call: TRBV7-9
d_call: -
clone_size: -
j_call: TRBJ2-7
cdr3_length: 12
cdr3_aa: CASTPGNYEQYF
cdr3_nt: TGTGCCAGCACGCCCGGAAACTACGAGCAGTACTTC

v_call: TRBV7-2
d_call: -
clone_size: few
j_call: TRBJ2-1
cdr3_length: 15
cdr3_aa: CASSVMGGTHNEQFF
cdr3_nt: TGTGCCAGCAGCGTTATGGGCGGGACCCACAATGAGCAGTTCTTC

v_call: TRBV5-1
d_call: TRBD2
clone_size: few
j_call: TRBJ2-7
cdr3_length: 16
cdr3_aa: CASSTGLAGGTYEQYF
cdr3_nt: TGCGCCAGCAGCACGGGACTAGCGGGTGGCACCTACGAGCAGTACTTC

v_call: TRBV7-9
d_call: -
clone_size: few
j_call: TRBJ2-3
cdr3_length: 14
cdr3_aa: CASSPGDGTDTQYF
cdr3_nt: TGTGCCAGCAGCCCGGGAGATGGCACAGATACGCAGTATTTT

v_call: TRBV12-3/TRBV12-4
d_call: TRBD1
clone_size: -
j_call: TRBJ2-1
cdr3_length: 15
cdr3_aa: CASSHRDRVDNEQFF
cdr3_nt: TGTGCCAGCAGTCACCGGGACAGAGTCGACAATGAGCAGTTCTTC

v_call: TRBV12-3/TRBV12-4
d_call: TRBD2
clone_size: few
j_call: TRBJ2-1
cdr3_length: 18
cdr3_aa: CASGPVWLGTRREVEQFF
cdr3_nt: TGTGCCAGCGGCCCGGTTTGGTTAGGGACTAGAAGGGAAGTTGAGCAGTTCTTC

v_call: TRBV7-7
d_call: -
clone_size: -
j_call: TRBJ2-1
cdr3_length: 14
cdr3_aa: CASSRDSGSREQFF
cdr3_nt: TGTGCCAGCAGTCGGGACTCCGGCAGTCGGGAGCAGTTCTTC

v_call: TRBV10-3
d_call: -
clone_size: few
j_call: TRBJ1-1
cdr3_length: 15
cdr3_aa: CAISESGRANTEAFF
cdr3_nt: TGTGCCATCAGTGAGTCAGGGAGGGCGAACACTGAAGCTTTCTTT

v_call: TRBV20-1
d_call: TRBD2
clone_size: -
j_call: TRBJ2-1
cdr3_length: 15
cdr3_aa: CSAKRPIAGAYEQFF
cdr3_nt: TGCAGTGCTAAGCGACCGATAGCGGGTGCTTATGAGCAGTTCTTC

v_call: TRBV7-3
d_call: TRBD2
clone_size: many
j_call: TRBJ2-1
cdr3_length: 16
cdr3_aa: CASSLLGSGSSNEQFF
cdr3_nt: TGTGCCAGCAGCTTATTAGGTAGCGGGAGTAGCAATGAGCAGTTCTTC

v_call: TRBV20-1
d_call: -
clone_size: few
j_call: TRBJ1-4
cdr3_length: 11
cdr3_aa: CSARGRVGLFF
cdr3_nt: TGCAGTGCTAGAGGGAGGGTAGGACTGTTTTTT

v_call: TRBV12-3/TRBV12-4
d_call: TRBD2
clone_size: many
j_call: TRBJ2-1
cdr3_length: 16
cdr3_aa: CASSPGLVPSYNEQFF
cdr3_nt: TGTGCCAGCAGCCCCGGACTAGTGCCATCCTACAATGAGCAGTTCTTC

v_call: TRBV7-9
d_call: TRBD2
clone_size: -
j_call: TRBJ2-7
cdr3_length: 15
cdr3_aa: CASSFLAGGGYEQYF
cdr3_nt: TGTGCCAGCAGCTTTTTGGCGGGAGGCGGCTACGAGCAGTACTTC